The clone carrying this T cell receptor (beta chain) has ten or more counts. What it recognizes is unknown. Building of the TCR beta libraries involved iRepertoire HTBI primers and Arm-PCR of CDR3 regions. TCRdb fed the multiplex PCR reads into MiXCR, producing one record per CDR3 protein. The repertoire includes fewer than 450,000 distinct CDR3 sequences, about 25% of them detected once, and around 26% sits in the top ten. CDR3 length equals 15 residues. From germline, CDR1 is MNHEY and CDR2 SMNVEV (reference sequence). V was clipped by 6 bases and J by 4 bases; unmatched bases: 9. The data were obtained in a study of regulatory T cells in long-lasting Graves disease. Findings and limits, study-wide: Lower TCR diversity characterized persistent Graves' patients relative to newly diagnosed patients. Persistent patients shared more public clonotypes (around 2,500) than new patients (nearly 1,000).

The time point denotes: persistent/refractory GD, antithyroid drugs over 5 years with positive TRAb. Making the TCR library involved RNA that had been extracted from PBMCs. Tubes containing EDTA received roughly 9 milliliters of drawn peripheral blood. This material consisted of peripheral blood mononuclear cells (PBMCs), taken when the disease was refractory, from a patient treated with antithyroid drugs. V gene TRBV27 combines with J gene TRBJ1-2, with TRBD1 identical over 9 bases. The receptor's source is a female donor with Graves disease. CDR3 protein: CASSKDRGGVYGYTF. The CDR3 coding sequence is TGTGCCAGCAGCAAGGACAGGGGAGGTGTCTATGGCTACACCTTC.